This T cell receptor (beta chain) was sequenced for a study of T cells in Graves' hyperthyroidism and ophthalmopathy. V shed 5 bases and J 5 bases; nucleotides not matched to a gene: 8. The CDR3 has 15 amino acids. Looked up from germline, CDR1 is SEHNR and CDR2 is FQNEAQ (reference sequence). Researchers amplified the TCR beta CDR3 regions from RNA transcripts. HTBI primers were employed in a first-round RT-PCR of the TCR CDR3. TCRdb reprocessed the multiplex PCR reads with MiXCR, giving one entry per CDR3 protein. The sample comprises around 620,000 distinct CDR3 sequences, 13% to 15% of which are singletons, and 6.5% to 9% rests with the top ten.

The chain has TRBV7-9 and TRBJ2-1, with 8 bases matching TRBD1. The sample was blood. The receptor's source is a woman aged 18-29 years with Graves' ophthalmopathy. The CDR3 reads CASSPVETGDNEQFF. CDR3 coding DNA: TGTGCCAGCAGCCCAGTCGAGACAGGGGACAATGAGCAGTTCTTC.